This is a list of T cell receptor beta chains from one sample in a study of cytomegalovirus exposure and HLA in healthy donors. Measured with immunoSEQ multiplex PCR; TCRdb has only the in-frame clones, and not every one. Among about 150,000 clones listed, about 82% were seen once. The sequenced material came from PBMCs. The receptor source for this set is a female donor in good health and CMV-seropositive. CDR3s include the opening cysteine and the closing phenylalanine or tryptophan. A D gene is named only where the DNA matches it firmly. Size is omitted from some rows. Given values are once, few, many or a class for expanded clones.

j_gene,abundance,d_gene,v_gene,CDR3aa,CDR3nt
TRBJ2-7,NA,NA,TRBV5-4,CASSLDQGSYEQYF,TGTGCCAGCAGCTTGGATCAGGGGTCCTACGAGCAGTACTTC
TRBJ2-7,NA,NA,TRBV20-1,CSAWRDYEQYF,TGCAGTGCTTGGCGGGACTACGAGCAGTACTTC
TRBJ1-3,NA,NA,TRBV9,CASSVPIADSRSGNTIYF,TGTGCCAGCAGCGTACCTATAGCGGACTCCCGCTCTGGAAACACCATATATTTT
TRBJ1-2,NA,NA,TRBV29-1,CSVLSFGEGGYTF,TGCAGCGTTCTAAGTTTTGGGGAGGGCGGCTACACCTTC
TRBJ1-1,NA,TRBD1,TRBV10-2,CASIPGQGNTEAFF,TGCGCCAGCATTCCAGGACAGGGGAACACTGAAGCTTTCTTT
TRBJ1-5,once,TRBD1,TRBV5-6,CASSLGTGWDSNQPQHF,TGTGCCAGCAGCTTAGGGACAGGATGGGATAGCAATCAGCCCCAGCATTTT
TRBJ2-7,NA,TRBD2,TRBV7-2,CASSLFGTSATSSYEQYF,TGTGCCAGCAGCTTGTTTGGGACTAGCGCCACCAGCTCCTACGAGCAGTACTTC
TRBJ1-1,NA,NA,TRBV2,CASSETPGWGDTEAFF,TGTGCCAGCAGTGAAACCCCAGGCTGGGGGGACACTGAAGCTTTCTTT
TRBJ2-7,NA,TRBD1,TRBV18,CASSPPGTGSYEQYF,TGTGCCAGCTCACCCCCCGGGACAGGTAGCTACGAGCAGTACTTC
TRBJ1-2,NA,NA,TRBV29-1,CSVVRGGAQGYTF,TGCAGCGTTGTGAGGGGGGGGGCGCAGGGCTACACCTTC
TRBJ2-7,few,NA,TRBV11-2,CASSHGWENPYEQYF,TGTGCCAGCAGCCACGGGTGGGAGAACCCCTACGAGCAGTACTTC
TRBJ1-5,once,TRBD1,TRBV7-6,CASSLGTGEQPQHF,TGTGCCAGCAGCTTAGGTACAGGGGAACAGCCCCAGCATTTT
TRBJ1-2,NA,TRBD1,TRBV28,CASSADRTNYGYTF,TGTGCCAGCAGTGCGGACAGGACTAACTATGGCTACACCTTC
TRBJ1-1,NA,NA,TRBV9,CASSPRVRDEAFF,TGTGCCAGCAGCCCCAGGGTCCGCGATGAAGCTTTCTTT
TRBJ2-6,NA,NA,TRBV5-1,CASNDGGGGANVLTF,TGCGCCAGCAACGACGGCGGTGGGGGGGCCAACGTCCTGACTTTC
TRBJ1-5,once,NA,TRBV6-5,CASSREGGNQPQHF,TGTGCCAGCAGTCGGGAGGGGGGCAATCAGCCCCAGCATTTT
TRBJ2-1,NA,NA,TRBV28,CASTLPGDYNEQFF,TGTGCCAGCACCCTACCGGGGGACTACAATGAGCAGTTCTTC
TRBJ1-1,NA,NA,TRBV2,CASSPPGNTEAFF,TGTGCCAGTTCCCCCCCGGGGAACACTGAAGCTTTCTTT
TRBJ1-4,NA,NA,TRBV10-3,CAIRNSETNEKLFF,TGTGCCATCAGGAACAGTGAAACTAATGAAAAACTGTTTTTT
TRBJ1-3,NA,NA,TRBV7-8,CASSLGPGSRNTIYF,TGTGCCAGCAGCTTAGGGCCGGGATCCCGAAACACCATATATTTT
TRBJ2-2,NA,TRBD2,TRBV28,CASSSAWGGGELFF,TGTGCCAGCAGTTCCGCCTGGGGGGGAGGGGAGCTGTTTTTT
TRBJ1-5,NA,TRBD1,TRBV6-1,CASSGMYRDRDNQPQHF,TGTGCCAGCAGTGGAATGTACCGGGACAGGGACAATCAGCCCCAGCATTTT
TRBJ1-1,NA,NA,TRBV2,CASREQMATEAFF,TGTGCCAGCCGAGAACAGATGGCGACTGAAGCTTTCTTT
TRBJ2-5,NA,NA,TRBV6-6,CASSYSPEETQYF,TGTGCCAGCAGTTACTCTCCGGAAGAGACCCAGTACTTC